A single count supports the clone carrying this TCR beta chain. These data originate in a study of technical replicates of blood from several donors. CDR1 MNHEY and CDR2 SMNVEV come from the germline V gene (reference sequence). The length of the CDR3 is 13 residues. V lost 8 bases, J lost 5 bases, and 6 bases stayed unmatched. Method: immunoSEQ multiplex PCR; TCRdb's copy keeps in-frame clones and lacks some. The data hold under 70,000 clones, with 86% observed a single time. Source material: PBMCs. The receptor's source is a human donor in good health. Some clones in this sample may be carry-over from other donors' samples. This rearrangement joins TRBV27 to TRBJ1-1, with 9 bases fitting TRBD1. The DNA of the CDR3 is TGTGCCAGCCGGGGACAGGGTTTGACTGAAGCTTTCTTT. Translation gives CASRGQGLTEAFF.